These T cell receptor beta chains were read from a single sample in a study of post-analysis software for immune sequencing data. TCRdb re-derived calls from the PCR reads in MiXCR, one entry per CDR3 protein. This table has about 160,000 distinct CDR3 sequences, roughly 34% appearing once. The sequences come from blood, collected after autologous hematopoietic stem cell transplantation. Receptors were obtained from a girl between 10 and 17 years old with multiple sclerosis. CDR3s leave out the opening cysteine and the closing phenylalanine or tryptophan.

v_call cdr3_aa
TRBV10-3 AISPGVNEKLF
TRBV24-1 ATSEVGGGLETQY
TRBV7-2 ASSLAGQQTYEQY
TRBV20-1 SVPEWDNEQF
TRBV10-3 AISESTSTSGFTDTQY
TRBV5-1 ASSRNSLSQETQY
TRBV28 ASSLTTSGSEQF
TRBV7-8 ASSDWGTSAYNEQY
TRBV21-1 ASYSRQGNSPLH
TRBV12-3/TRBV12-4 ASSLGGGGGNEQF
TRBV20-1 SASRDSAWGYT
TRBV7-8 ASSPSLAARAGETQF
TRBV6-2/TRBV6-3 ASSYSRPGIGAKNIQY
TRBV29-1 SVVTSSHEQF
TRBV20-1 SGDRYNEQF
TRBV10-3 AISAGVSTDTQY
TRBV5-1 ASSLAGQGTDTQY
TRBV6-5 ASSYAPGYEQY
TRBV3-1 ASSRLAASGSTDTQY
TRBV9 ASSPARQAVYDEQF
TRBV28 ASSPRFGTGADTQY
TRBV4-1 ASTEIPGPQETQY
TRBV7-3 ASSLTGRTGEETQY
TRBV6-5 ASMSGADTDTQY
TRBV9 ASSVDGGDNQPQH
TRBV19 ASSAYHRLAGMVTQY
TRBV14 AGSRGQGQETQY
TRBV19 ASSSMRGHSNQPQH
TRBV7-2 ASSAYRAGEQY
TRBV5-1 ASSPLPGTGRHPGELF
TRBV15 ATSRVAGGSSYEQY
TRBV5-1 ASSHKPGQVTDTQY
TRBV20-1 SARFGEIDTQY
TRBV27 ASGTGGFDNEQF
TRBV7-8 ASSRELAGRQNYNEQF
TRBV20-1 SASPFGSYNEQF
TRBV7-9 ASSLPVPPPNIQY
TRBV10-3 AINRGQGRTYEQY
TRBV7-3 ASSSRQGTLNEQF
TRBV5-1 ASSSDGEGTEAF
TRBV20-1 SAPYGPLYERY
TRBV24-1 ATSDDGGTEAF
TRBV28 ASSLGQGGTSDTQY